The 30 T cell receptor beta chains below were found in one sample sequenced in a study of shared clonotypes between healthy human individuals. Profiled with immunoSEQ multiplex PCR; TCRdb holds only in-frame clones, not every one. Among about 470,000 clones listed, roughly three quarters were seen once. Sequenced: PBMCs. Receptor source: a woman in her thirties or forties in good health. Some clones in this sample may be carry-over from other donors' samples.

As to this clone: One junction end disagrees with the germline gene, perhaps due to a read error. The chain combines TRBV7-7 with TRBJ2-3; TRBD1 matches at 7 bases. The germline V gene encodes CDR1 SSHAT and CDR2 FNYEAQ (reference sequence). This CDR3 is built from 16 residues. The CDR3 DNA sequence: TGTGCTAGCAGCTTATCCTGGGACAGCAGCACAGATACGCAGTATTTT. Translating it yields CASSLSWDSSTDTQYF.

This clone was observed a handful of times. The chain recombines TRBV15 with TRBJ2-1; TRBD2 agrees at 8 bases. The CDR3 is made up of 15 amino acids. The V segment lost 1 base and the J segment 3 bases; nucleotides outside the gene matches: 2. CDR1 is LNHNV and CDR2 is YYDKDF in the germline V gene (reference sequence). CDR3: CATSRAGTSYNEQFF. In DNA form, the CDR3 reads TGTGCCACCAGCAGAGCGGGGACTAGCTACAATGAGCAGTTCTTC.

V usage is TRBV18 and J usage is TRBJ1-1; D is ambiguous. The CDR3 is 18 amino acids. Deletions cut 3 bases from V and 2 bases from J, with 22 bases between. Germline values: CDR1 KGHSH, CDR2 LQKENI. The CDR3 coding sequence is TGTGCCAGCTCACCCGGAACGATGCTGCAGACGATCAACACTGAAGCTTTCTTT. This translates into CASSPGTMLQTINTEAFF.

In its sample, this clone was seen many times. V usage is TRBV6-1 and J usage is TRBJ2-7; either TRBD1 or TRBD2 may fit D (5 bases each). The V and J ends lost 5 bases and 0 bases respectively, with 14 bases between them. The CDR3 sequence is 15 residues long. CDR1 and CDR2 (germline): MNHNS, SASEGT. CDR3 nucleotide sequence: TGTGCCAGCAGTCCCCGTCGTGGGGGCTCCTACGAGCAGTACTTC. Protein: CASSPRRGGSYEQYF.

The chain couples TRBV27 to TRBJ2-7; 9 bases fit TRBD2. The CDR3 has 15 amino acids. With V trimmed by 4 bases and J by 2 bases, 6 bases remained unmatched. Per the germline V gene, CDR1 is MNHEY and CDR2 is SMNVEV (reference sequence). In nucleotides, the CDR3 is TGTGCCAGCAGTTCCCCTAGCGGGGCGGCCTACGAGCAGTACTTC. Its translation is CASSSPSGAAYEQYF.

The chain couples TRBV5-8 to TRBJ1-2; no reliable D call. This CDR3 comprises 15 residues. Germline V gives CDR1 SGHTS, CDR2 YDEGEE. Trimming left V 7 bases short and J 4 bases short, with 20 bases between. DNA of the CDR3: TGTGCCAGCCAACTCTGGTTCGGACCTGGCTATGGCTACACCTTC. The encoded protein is CASQLWFGPGYGYTF.

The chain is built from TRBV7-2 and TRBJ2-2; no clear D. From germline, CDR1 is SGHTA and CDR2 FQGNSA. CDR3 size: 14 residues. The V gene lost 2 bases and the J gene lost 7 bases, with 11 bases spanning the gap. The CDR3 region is CASSLLLTVGELFF. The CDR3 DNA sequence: TGTGCCAGCAGCTTACTTTTAACTGTCGGGGAGCTGTTTTTT.

The CDR3 coding sequence is TGTGCCAGCAGCTGGCCGGGACAGGGTAACACTGAAGCTTTCTTT. Amino acid sequence: CASSWPGQGNTEAFF. The gene calls are TRBV5-4 and TRBJ1-1; 9 bases line up with TRBD1. With V trimmed by 3 bases and J by 2 bases, 5 bases remained unmatched. Per the germline V gene, CDR1 is SGHNT and CDR2 is YYREEE (reference sequence). CDR3 length: 15 residues.

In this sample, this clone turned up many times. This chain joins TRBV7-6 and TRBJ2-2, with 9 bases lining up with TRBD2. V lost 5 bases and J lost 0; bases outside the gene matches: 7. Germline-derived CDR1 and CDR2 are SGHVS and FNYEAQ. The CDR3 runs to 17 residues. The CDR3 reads CASSLLLAGPNTGELFF. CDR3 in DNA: TGTGCCAGCAGCCTTCTACTAGCGGGTCCGAACACCGGGGAGCTGTTTTTT.

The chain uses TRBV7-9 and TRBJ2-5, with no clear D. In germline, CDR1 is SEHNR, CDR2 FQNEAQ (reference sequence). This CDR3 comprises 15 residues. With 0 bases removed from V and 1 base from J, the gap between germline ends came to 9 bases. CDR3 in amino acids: CASSLAQVGQETQYF. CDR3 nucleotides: TGTGCCAGCAGCTTAGCTCAGGTGGGCCAAGAGACCCAGTACTTC.

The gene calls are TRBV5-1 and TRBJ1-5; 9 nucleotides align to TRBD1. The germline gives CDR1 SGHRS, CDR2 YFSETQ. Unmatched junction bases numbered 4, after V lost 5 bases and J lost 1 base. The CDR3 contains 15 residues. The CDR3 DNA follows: TGCGCCAGCAGAGCCGGGACAGGGAGCAATCAGCCCCAGCATTTT. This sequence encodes CASRAGTGSNQPQHF.

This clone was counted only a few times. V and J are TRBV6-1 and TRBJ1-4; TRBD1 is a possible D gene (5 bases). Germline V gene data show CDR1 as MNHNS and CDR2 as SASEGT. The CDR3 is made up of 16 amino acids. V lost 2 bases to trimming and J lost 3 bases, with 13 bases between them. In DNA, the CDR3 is TGTGCCAGCAGTGAAACATCTCGAGGGGCTAATGAAAAACTGTTTTTT. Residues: CASSETSRGANEKLFF.

The CDR3 DNA reads as TGTGCCAGCAGCCAAGATGGGCGGCAGAATTCACCCCTCCACTTT. This gives the protein CASSQDGRQNSPLHF. The rearrangement uses TRBV4-2 and TRBJ1-6; no reliable D call. This CDR3 is 15 amino acids long. CDR1 is LGHNA and CDR2 is YNFKEQ in the germline V gene. The V end lost 0 bases, the J end lost 7 bases, and 10 bases lay between the germline ends.

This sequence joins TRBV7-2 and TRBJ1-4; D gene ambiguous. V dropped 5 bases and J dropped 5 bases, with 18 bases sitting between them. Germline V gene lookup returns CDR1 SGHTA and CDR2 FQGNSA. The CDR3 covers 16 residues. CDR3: CASSPEGHSGNEKLFF. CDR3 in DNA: TGTGCCAGCAGCCCCGAAGGCCACTCGGGGAATGAAAAACTGTTTTTT.

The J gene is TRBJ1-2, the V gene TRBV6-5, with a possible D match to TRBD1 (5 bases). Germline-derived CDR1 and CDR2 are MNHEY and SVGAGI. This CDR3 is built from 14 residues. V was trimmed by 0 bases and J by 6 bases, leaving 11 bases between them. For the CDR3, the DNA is TGTGCCAGCAGTTACTCGGCAGGGACCAATGGCTACACCTTC. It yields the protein CASSYSAGTNGYTF.

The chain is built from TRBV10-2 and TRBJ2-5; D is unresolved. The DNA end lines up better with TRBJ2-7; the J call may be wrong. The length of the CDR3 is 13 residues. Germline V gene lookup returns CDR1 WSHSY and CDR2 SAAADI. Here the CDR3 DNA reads TGCGCCAGCAGTGGGGCAGAAACCTACGAGCAGTACTTC. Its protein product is CASSGAETYEQYF.

In DNA, the CDR3 is TGTGCCAGCACCACTCCTACTAGCGGGACCTACAATGAGCAGTTCTTC. Translated: CASTTPTSGTYNEQFF. The rearrangement joins TRBV28 to TRBJ2-1; 10 bases are a match to TRBD2. CDR3 length equals 16 residues. J gave up 2 bases and V 7 bases, and 8 bases lay outside the gene matches. Germline V gives CDR1 MDHEN, CDR2 SYDVKM.

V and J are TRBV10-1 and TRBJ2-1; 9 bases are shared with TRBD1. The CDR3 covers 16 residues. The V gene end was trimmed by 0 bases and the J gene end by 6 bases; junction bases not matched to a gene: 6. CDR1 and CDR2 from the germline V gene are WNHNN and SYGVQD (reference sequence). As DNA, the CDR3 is TGCGCCAGCAGTGAGTCCGGGACAGGGTTTAGCAATGAGCAGTTCTTC. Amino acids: CASSESGTGFSNEQFF.

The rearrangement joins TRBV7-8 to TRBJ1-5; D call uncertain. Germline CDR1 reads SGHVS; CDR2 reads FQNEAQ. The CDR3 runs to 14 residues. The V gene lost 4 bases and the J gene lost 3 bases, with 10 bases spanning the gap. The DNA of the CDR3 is TGTGCCAGCAGCTCAAGGAGGGACAATCAGCCCCAGCATTTT. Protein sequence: CASSSRRDNQPQHF.

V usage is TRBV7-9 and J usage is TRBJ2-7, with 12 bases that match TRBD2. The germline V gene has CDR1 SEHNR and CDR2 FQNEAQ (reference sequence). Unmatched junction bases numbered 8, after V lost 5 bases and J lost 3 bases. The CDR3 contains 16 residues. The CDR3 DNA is TGTGCCAGCAGCCAAGATCCGACTAGCGGGAGCTACGAGCAGTACTTC. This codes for CASSQDPTSGSYEQYF.

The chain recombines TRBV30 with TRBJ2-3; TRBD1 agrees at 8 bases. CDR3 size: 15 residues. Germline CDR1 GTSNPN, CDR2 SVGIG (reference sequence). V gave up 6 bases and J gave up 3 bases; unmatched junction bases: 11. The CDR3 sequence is CACHETTGGTDTQYF. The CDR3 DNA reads TGTGCCTGCCATGAAACTACAGGGGGAACAGATACGCAGTATTTT.

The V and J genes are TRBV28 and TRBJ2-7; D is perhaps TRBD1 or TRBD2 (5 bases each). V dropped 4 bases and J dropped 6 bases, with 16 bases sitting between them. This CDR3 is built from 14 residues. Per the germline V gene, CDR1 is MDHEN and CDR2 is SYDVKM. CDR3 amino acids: CASSSRGFLVEQYF. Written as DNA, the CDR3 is TGTGCCAGCAGTTCTCGGGGCTTTCTCGTCGAGCAGTACTTC.

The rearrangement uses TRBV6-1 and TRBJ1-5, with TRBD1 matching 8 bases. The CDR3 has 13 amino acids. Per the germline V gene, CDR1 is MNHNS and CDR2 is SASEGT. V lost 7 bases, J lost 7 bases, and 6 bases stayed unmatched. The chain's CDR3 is CASNDRGGQPQHF. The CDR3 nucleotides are TGTGCCAGCAATGACAGGGGCGGACAGCCCCAGCATTTT.

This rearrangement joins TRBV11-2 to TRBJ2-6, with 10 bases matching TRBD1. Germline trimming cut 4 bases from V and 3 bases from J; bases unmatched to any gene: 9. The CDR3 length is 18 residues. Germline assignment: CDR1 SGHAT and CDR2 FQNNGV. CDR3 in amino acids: CASSSRPGTGVGANVLTF. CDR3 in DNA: TGTGCCAGCAGCTCCCGTCCCGGGACAGGGGTTGGGGCCAACGTCCTGACTTTC.

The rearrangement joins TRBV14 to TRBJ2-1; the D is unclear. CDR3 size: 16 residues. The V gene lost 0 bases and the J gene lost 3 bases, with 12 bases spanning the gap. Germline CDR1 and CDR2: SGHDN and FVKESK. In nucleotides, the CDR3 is TGTGCCAGCAGCCAAGACAGAGCTTACTTCTACAATGAGCAGTTCTTC. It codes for CASSQDRAYFYNEQFF.

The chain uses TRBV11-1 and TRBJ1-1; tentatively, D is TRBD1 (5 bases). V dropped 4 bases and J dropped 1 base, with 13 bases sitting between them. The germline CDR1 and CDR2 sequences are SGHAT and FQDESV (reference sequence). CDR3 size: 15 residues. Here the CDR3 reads CASSSWGHRNTEAFF. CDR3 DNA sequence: TGTGCCAGCAGCTCATGGGGCCATCGGAACACTGAAGCTTTCTTT.

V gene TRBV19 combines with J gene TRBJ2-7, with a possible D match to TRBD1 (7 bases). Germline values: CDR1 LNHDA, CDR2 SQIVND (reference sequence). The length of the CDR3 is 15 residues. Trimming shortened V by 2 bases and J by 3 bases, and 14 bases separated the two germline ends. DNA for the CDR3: TGTGCCAGTAGTATAAATCGGCAGGGGGGCTACGAGCAGTACTTC. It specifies CASSINRQGGYEQYF.

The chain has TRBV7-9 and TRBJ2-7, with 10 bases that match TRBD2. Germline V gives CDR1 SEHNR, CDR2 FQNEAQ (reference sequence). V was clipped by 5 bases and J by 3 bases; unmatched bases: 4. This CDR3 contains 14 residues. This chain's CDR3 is CASSVGLASYEQYF. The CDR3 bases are TGTGCCAGCAGCGTGGGACTAGCGAGCTACGAGCAGTACTTC. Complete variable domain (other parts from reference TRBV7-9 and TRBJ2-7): DTGVSQNPRHKITKRGQNVTFRCDPISEHNRLYWYRQTLGQGPEFLTYFQNEAQLEKSRLLSDRFSAERPKGSFSTLEIQRTEQGDSAMYLCASSVGLASYEQYFGPGTRLTVT.

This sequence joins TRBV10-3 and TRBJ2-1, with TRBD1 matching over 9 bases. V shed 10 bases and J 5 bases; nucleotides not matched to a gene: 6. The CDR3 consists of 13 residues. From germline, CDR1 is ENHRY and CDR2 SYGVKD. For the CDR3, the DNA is TGTGCCAGTACAGGGGGCGGGAACAATGAGCAGTTCTTC. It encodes CASTGGGNNEQFF.

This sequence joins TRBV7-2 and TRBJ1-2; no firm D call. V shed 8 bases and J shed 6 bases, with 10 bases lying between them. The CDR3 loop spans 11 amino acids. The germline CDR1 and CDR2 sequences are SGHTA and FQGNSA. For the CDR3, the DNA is TGTGCCAGCGGCGATTACCATGGCTACACCTTC. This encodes CASGDYHGYTF.